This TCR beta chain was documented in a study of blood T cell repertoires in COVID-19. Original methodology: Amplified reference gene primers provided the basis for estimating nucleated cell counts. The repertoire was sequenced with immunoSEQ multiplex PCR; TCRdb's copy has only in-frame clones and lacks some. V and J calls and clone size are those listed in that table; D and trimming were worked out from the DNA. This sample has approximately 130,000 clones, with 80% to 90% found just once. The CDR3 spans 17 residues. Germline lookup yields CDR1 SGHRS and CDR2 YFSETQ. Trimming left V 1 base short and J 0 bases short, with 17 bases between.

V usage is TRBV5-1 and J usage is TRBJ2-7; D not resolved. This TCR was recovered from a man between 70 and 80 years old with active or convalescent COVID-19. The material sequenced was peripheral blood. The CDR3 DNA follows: TGCGCCAGCAGCTTGAAGGCGGAGCGTTTGGTCTCCTACGAGCAGTACTTC. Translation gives CASSLKAERLVSYEQYF.